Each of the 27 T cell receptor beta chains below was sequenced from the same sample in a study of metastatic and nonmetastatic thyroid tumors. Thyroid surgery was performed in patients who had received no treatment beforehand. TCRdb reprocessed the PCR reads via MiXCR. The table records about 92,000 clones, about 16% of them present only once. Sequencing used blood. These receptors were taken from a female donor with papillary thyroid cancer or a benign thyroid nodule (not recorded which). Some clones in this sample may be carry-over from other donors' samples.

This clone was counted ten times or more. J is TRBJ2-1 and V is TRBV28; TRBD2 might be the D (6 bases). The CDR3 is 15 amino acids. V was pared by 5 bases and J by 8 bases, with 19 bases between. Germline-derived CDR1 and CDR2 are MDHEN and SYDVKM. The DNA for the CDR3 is TGTGCCAGCAGTCCCCGACTAGTTTCGAGGTATGAGCAGTTCTTC. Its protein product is CASSPRLVSRYEQFF.

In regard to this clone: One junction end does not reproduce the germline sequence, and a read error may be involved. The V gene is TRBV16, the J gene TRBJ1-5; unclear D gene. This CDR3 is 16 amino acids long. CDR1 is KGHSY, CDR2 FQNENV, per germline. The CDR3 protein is CVSSPRGARDNQPQHF. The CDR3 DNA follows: TGTGTCAGCAGCCCACGGGGTGCGCGGGACAATCAGCCCCAGCATTTT.

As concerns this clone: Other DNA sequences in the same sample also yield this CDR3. DNA of the CDR3: TGTGCCTGGAACCAGGGGGCTCCCCGTGAGCAGTACTTC. This codes for CAWNQGAPREQYF. This sequence joins TRBV30 and TRBJ2-7; 8 nucleotides align to TRBD1. With 4 bases clipped from V and 7 bases from J, the junction kept 9 bases outside the gene matches. The CDR3 is made up of 13 amino acids. Looked up from germline, CDR1 is GTSNPN and CDR2 is SVGIG (reference sequence). The whole variable domain, filled in from reference TRBV30 and TRBJ2-7, reads SQTIHQWPATLVQPVGSPLSLECTVEGTSNPNLYWYRQAAGRGLQLLFYSVGIGQISSEVPQNLSASRPQDRQFILSSKKLLLSDSGFYLCAWNQGAPREQYFGPGTRLTVT.

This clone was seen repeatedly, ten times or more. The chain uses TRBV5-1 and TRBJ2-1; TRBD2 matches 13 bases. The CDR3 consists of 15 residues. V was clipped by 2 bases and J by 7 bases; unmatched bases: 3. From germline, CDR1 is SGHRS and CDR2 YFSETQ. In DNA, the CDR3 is TGCGCCAGCAGCTTATTGACTAGCGGGGGGAATGAGCAGTTCTTC. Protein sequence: CASSLLTSGGNEQFF. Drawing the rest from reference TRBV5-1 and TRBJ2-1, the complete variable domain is KAGVTQTPRYLIKTRGQQVTLSCSPISGHRSVSWYQQTPGQGLQFLFEYFSETQRNKGNFPGRFSGRQFSNSRSEMNVSTLELGDSALYLCASSLLTSGGNEQFFGPGTRLTVL.

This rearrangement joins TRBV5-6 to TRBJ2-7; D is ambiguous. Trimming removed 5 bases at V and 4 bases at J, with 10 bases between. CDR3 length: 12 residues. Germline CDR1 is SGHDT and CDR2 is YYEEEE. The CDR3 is CASRAGEYEQYF. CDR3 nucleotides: TGTGCCAGCAGAGCCGGTGAATACGAGCAGTACTTC.

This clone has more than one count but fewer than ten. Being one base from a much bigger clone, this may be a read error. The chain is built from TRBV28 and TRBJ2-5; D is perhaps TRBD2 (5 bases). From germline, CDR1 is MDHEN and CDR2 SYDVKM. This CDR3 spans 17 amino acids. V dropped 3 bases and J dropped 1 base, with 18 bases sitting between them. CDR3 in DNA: TGTGCCAGCAGTTTCAGTGTGTTCGGGGATGGCCAAGAGACCCAGTACTTC. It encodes CASSFSVFGDGQETQYF. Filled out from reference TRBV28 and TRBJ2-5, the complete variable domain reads DVKVTQSSRYLVKRTGEKVFLECVQDMDHENMFWYRQDPGLGLRLIYFSYDVKMKEKGDIPEGYSVSREKKERFSLILESASTNQTSMYLCASSFSVFGDGQETQYFGPGTRLLVL.

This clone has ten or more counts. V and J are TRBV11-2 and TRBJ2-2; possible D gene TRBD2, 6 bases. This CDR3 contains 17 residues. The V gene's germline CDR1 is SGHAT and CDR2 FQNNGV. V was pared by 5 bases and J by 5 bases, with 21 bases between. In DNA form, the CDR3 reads TGTGCCAGCAGCCTCTTCCGGGGAGGCTGGGATACCGGGGAGCTGTTTTTT. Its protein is CASSLFRGGWDTGELFF. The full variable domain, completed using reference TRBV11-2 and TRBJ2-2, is EAGVAQSPRYKIIEKRQSVAFWCNPISGHATLYWYQQILGQGPKLLIQFQNNGVVDDSQLPKDRFSAERLKGVDSTLKIQPAKLEDSAVYLCASSLFRGGWDTGELFFGEGSRLTVL.

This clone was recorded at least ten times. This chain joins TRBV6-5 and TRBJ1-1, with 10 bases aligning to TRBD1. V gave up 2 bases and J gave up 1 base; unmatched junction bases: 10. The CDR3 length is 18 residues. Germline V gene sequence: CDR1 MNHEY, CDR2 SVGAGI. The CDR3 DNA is TGTGCCAGCAGTTACCTGCCCGGGGGGACAGGGGAGAACACTGAAGCTTTCTTT. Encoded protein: CASSYLPGGTGENTEAFF.

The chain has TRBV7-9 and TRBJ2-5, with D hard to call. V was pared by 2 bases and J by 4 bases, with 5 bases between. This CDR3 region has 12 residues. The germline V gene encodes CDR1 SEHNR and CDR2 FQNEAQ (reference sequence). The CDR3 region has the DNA TGTGCCAGCAGCTTACGTTCAGAGACCCAGTACTTC. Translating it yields CASSLRSETQYF.

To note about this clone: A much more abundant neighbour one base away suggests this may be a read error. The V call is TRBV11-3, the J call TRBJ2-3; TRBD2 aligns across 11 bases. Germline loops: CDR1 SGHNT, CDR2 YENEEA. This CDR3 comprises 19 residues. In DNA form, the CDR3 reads TGTTCCAGCAGCTTAGGAGGGCTAGCGGGGGGCCGCAGCACAGATACGCAGTATTTT. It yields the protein CSSSLGGLAGGRSTDTQYF.

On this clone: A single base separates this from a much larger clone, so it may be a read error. CDR3: CASSLRLAGARYTQYF. In DNA, the CDR3 is TGTGCCAGCAGCTTACGGCTAGCGGGGGCCAGATACACGCAGTATTTT. This chain connects TRBV7-2 to TRBJ2-3, with 10 bases fitting TRBD2. The J segment lost 9 bases and the V segment lost 2 bases, leaving 11 bases of the junction unmatched. The CDR3 length is 16 residues. Germline CDR1 and CDR2: SGHTA and FQGNSA. Together with reference TRBV7-2 and TRBJ2-3, the CDR3 gives the full variable domain: GAGVSQSPSNKVTEKGKDVELRCDPISGHTALYWYRQSLGQGLEFLIYFQGNSAPDKSGLPSDRFSAERTGGSVSTLTIQRTQQEDSAVYLCASSLRLAGARYTQYFGPGTRLTVL.

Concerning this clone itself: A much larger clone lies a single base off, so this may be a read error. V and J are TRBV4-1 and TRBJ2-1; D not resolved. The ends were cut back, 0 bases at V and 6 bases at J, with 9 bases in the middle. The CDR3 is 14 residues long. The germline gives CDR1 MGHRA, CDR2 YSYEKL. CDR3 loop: CASSQDHTSNEQFF. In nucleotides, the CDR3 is TGCGCCAGCAGCCAAGATCACACGAGCAATGAGCAGTTCTTC.

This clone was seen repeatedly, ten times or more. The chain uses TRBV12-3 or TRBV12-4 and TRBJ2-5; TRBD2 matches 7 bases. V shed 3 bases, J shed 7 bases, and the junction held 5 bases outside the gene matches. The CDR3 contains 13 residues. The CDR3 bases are TGTGCCAGCAGTTTGACTAGCCAGGGGACCCAGTACTTC. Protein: CASSLTSQGTQYF.

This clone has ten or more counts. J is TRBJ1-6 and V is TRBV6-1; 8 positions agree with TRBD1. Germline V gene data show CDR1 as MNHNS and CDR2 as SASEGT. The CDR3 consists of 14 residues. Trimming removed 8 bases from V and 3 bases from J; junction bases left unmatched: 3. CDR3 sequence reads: CASATGDYNSPLHF. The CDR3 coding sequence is TGTGCCAGCGCGACAGGGGACTATAATTCACCCCTCCACTTT.

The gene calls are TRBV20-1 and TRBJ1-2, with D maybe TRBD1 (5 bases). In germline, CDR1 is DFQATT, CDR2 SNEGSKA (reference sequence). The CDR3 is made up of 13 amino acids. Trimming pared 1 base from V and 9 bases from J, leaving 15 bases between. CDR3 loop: CSARAGGGYCYTF. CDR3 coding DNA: TGCAGTGCTAGAGCCGGCGGGGGTTATTGCTACACCTTC.

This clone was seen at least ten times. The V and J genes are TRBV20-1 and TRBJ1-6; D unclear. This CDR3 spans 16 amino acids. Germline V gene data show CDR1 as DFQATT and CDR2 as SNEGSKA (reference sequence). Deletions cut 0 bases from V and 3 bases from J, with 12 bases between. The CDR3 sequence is CSARDGQAIYNSPLHF. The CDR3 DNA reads TGCAGTGCTAGAGATGGTCAGGCCATCTATAATTCACCCCTCCACTTT.

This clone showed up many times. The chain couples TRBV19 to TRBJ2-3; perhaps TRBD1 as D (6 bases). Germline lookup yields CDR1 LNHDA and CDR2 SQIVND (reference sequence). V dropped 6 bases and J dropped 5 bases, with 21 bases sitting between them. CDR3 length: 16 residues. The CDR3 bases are TGTGCCAGTAGAGAAAGTTTAACAGGGCGGATAGATACGCAGTATTTT. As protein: CASRESLTGRIDTQYF.

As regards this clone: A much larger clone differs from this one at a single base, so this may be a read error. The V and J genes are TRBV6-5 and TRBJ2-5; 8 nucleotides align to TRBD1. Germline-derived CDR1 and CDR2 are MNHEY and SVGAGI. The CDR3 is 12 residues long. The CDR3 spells CASRTGVENQYF. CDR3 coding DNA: TGTGCCAGCAGGACAGGGGTAGAGAACCAGTACTTC.

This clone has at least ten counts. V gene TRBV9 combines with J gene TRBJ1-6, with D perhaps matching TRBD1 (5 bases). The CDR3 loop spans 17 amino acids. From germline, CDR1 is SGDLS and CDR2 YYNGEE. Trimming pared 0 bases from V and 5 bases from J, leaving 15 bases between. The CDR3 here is CASSVGGELRDNSPLHF. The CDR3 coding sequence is TGTGCCAGCAGCGTAGGGGGGGAACTACGGGATAATTCACCCCTCCACTTT.

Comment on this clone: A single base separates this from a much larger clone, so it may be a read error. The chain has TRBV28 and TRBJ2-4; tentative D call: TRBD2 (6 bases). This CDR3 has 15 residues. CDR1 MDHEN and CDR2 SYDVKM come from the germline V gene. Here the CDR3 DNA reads TGTGCCAGCAGTGAACGACTACTAGCCAAAAAAATTCAGTACTTC. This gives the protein CASSERLLAKKIQYF.

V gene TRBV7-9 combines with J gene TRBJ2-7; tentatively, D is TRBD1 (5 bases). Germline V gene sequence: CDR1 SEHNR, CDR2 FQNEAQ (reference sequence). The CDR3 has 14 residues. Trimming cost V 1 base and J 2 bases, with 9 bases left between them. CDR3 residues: CASSLGGAPYEQYF. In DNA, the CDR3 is TGTGCCAGCAGCTTAGGGGGCGCGCCCTACGAGCAGTACTTC.

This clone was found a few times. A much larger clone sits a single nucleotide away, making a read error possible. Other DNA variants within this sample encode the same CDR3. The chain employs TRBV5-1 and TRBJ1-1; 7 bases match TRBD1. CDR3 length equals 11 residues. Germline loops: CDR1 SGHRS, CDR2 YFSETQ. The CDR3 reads CASRGQHEAFF. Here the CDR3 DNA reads TGCGCTAGCAGGGGACAGCATGAAGCTTTCTTT.

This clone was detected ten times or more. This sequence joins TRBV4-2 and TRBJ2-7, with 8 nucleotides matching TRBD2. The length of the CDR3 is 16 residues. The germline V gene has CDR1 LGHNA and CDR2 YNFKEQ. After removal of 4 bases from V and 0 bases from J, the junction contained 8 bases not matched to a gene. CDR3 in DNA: TGTGCCAGCAGCCCAAGTACGGGGGGGCCCTCCTACGAGCAGTACTTC. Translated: CASSPSTGGPSYEQYF.

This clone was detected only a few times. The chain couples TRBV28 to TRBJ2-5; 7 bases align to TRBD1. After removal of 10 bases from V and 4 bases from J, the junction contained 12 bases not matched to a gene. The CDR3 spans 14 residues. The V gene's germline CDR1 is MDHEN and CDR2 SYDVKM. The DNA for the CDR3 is TGTGCCATCAGACCTACAGGGGTTGGAGAGACCCAGTACTTC. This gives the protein CAIRPTGVGETQYF.

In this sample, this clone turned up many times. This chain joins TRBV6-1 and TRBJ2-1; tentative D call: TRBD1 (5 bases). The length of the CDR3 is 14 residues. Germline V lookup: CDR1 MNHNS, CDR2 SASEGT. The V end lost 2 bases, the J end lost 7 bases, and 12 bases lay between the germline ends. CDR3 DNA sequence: TGTGCCAGCAGTGAACAGGGCTTTCGTAATGAGCAGTTCTTC. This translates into CASSEQGFRNEQFF.

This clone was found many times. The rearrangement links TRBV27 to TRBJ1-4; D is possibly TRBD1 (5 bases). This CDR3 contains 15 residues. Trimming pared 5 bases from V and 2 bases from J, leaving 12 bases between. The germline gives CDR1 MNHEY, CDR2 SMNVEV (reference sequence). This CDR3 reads CASSPLQGTNEKLFF. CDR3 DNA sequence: TGTGCCAGCAGTCCCCTCCAGGGTACTAATGAAAAACTGTTTTTT. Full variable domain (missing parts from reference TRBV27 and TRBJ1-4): EAQVTQNPRYLITVTGKKLTVTCSQNMNHEYMSWYRQDPGLGLRQIYYSMNVEVTDKGDVPEGYKVSRKEKRNFPLILESPSPNQTSLYFCASSPLQGTNEKLFFGSGTQLSVL.

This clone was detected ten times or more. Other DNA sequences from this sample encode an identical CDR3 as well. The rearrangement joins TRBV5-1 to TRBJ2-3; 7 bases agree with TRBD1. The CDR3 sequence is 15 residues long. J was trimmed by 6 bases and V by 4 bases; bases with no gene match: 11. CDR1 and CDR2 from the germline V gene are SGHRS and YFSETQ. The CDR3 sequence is CASSITWTGADTQYF. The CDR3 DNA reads TGCGCCAGCAGCATAACTTGGACAGGAGCTGATACGCAGTATTTT.